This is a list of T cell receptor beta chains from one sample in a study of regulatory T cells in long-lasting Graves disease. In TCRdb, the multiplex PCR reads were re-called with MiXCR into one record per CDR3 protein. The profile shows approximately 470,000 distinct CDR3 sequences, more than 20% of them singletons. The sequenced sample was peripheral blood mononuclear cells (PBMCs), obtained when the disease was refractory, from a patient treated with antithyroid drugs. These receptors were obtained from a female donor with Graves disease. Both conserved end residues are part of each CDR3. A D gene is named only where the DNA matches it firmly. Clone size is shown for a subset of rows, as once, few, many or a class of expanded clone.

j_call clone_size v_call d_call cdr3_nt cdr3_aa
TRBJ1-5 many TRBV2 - TGTGCCAGCAGCTACCGGGCTGGGGATCAGCCCCAGCATTTT CASSYRAGDQPQHF
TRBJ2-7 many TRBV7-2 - TGTGCCAGCAGCTACGAGTTAGTTCAGTACTTC CASSYELVQYF
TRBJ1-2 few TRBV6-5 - TGTGCCAGCAGTTACCAGGGATCCTATGGCTACACCTTC CASSYQGSYGYTF
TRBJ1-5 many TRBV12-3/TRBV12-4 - TGTGCCAGCAAACCGCACGGGGGGGAGAATCAGCCCCAGCATTTT CASKPHGGENQPQHF
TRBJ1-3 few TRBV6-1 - TGTGCCAGCAGCCCCAGGGGAAACACCATATATTTT CASSPRGNTIYF
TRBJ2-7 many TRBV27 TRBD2 TGTGCCAGCAGTTTTAGAGCGGGAGAGACCTACGAGCAGTACTTC CASSFRAGETYEQYF
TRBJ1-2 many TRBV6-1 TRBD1 TGTGCCAGCAGCTTAGGGACAGGCCCTTCTAACTATGGCTACACCTTC CASSLGTGPSNYGYTF
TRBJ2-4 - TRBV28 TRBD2 TGTGCCAGCAGTTTAGGTAGCGGGAGTGCCAAAAACATTCAGTACTTC CASSLGSGSAKNIQYF
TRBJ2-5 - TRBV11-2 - TGTGCCAGCAGCCAGGATATCCTGGTCGGCCAGTACTTC CASSQDILVGQYF
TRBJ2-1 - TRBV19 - TGTGCCAGTAGTCCCTGGCCTTCACAGGGAACGAGCTCCTACAATGAGCAGTTCTTC CASSPWPSQGTSSYNEQFF
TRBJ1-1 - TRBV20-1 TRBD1 TGCAGTGTCAGAGCAGGGGGAGGCACTGAAGCTTTCTTT CSVRAGGGTEAFF
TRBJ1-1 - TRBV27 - TGTGCCAGCAGTTTATCACGTTGGGGGGGAAGGCCACACACTGAAGCTTTCTTT CASSLSRWGGRPHTEAFF
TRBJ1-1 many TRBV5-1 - TGCGCCAGCAGCTCTACAAACATGAACACTGAAGCTTTCTTT CASSSTNMNTEAFF
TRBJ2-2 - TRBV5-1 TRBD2 TGCGCCAGTAGGACTAGCGGGAGCGCGTTGAACACCGGGGAGCTGTTTTTT CASRTSGSALNTGELFF
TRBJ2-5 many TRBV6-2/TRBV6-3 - TGTGCCAGCAGTTACGGGGGCGGTGGAGAGACCCAGTACTTC CASSYGGGGETQYF
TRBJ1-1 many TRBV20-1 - TGCAGTGCTACCGATCCTCGTTTGGTCACTGAAGCTTTCTTT CSATDPRLVTEAFF
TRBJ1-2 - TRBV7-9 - TGTGCCAGCAGTCCGGGTCGTTCACCATTCTTCTACACCTTC CASSPGRSPFFYTF
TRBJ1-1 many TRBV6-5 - TGTGCCAGCAGTTATAAGGGTGGGAGGACTGAAGCTTTCTTT CASSYKGGRTEAFF
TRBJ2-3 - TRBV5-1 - TGCGCCAGCAGCTTGTTACCGGGGCGGGCCACAGATACGCAGTATTTT CASSLLPGRATDTQYF
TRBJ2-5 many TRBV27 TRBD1 TGTGCCAGCAGTCAGGGACAGTACCAAGAGACCCAGTACTTC CASSQGQYQETQYF
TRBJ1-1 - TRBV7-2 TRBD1 TGTGCCAGCAGCTTAGGCAGGACAGGGCGTCTTATGAACACTGAAGCTTTCTTT CASSLGRTGRLMNTEAFF
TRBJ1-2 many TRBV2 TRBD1 TGTGCCAGCATTCCGGGACAGGGCTATGGCTACACCTTC CASIPGQGYGYTF